Listed below are T cell receptor beta chains from one sample, sequenced in a study of shared clonotypes between healthy human individuals. Sequenced by immunoSEQ multiplex PCR; TCRdb stores in-frame clones only, minus some. In the table there are 850,000 to 1,200,000 clones, around four fifths of which are singletons. Material for sequencing was memory CD4+ T cells sorted from blood. The receptors shown here come from a man between 18 and 35 years old in good health. Both conserved end residues are part of each CDR3. A D gene is named only where the DNA matches it firmly. A row's size may be missing; if present it is once, few, many or a size class.

-	13	TRBJ2-4	-	TRBV5-6	CASSKLAKNIQYF	TGTGCCAGCAGCAAACTAGCCAAAAACATTCAGTACTTC
TRBD2	17	TRBJ2-7	-	TRBV5-1	CASSRGPLAESSYEQYF	TGCGCCAGCAGCCGGGGCCCACTAGCGGAGAGCTCCTACGAGCAGTACTTC
-	10	TRBJ2-7	-	TRBV20-1	CSVGSYEQYF	TGCAGTGTGGGGTCCTACGAGCAGTACTTC
-	13	TRBJ1-3	-	TRBV9	CASSVGGGNTIYF	TGTGCCAGCAGCGTAGGCGGCGGAAACACCATATATTTT
TRBD1	15	TRBJ1-2	-	TRBV6-1	CASREPGTGGFGYTF	TGTGCCAGCAGGGAACCCGGGACAGGGGGCTTTGGCTACACCTTC
-	14	TRBJ1-5	few	TRBV9	CASSVGDSNQPQHF	TGTGCCAGCAGCGTAGGGGACAGCAATCAGCCCCAGCATTTT
-	16	TRBJ2-1	-	TRBV5-1	CASAYQPKSSYNEQFF	TGCGCCAGCGCATACCAACCCAAGAGCTCCTACAATGAGCAGTTCTTC
-	16	TRBJ2-2	-	TRBV5-1	CASSLGSSVVTGELFF	TGCGCCAGCAGCTTGGGTTCTAGCGTTGTCACCGGGGAGCTGTTTTTT
TRBD2	14	TRBJ2-2	-	TRBV7-2	CASSTSGNTGELFF	TGTGCCAGCAGTACTAGCGGTAACACCGGGGAGCTGTTTTTT
-	13	TRBJ1-6	few	TRBV6-5	CASSRGRNSPLHF	TGTGCCAGCAGCCGCGGACGCAATTCACCCCTCCACTTT
TRBD1	15	TRBJ2-3	many	TRBV5-4	CASSLGQGITDTQYF	TGTGCCAGCAGCTTGGGACAGGGGATAACAGATACGCAGTATTTT
TRBD2	16	TRBJ2-1	-	TRBV11-2	CASSLSSGHFYNEQFF	TGTGCCAGCAGCTTAAGTAGCGGGCATTTTTACAATGAGCAGTTCTTC
TRBD2	15	TRBJ2-1	-	TRBV7-6	CASSILAGGKAEQFF	TGTGCCAGCAGCATATTAGCGGGGGGCAAGGCTGAGCAGTTCTTC
TRBD1	15	TRBJ1-2	few	TRBV6-5	CASRLDRAGPYGYTF	TGTGCCAGCAGATTGGACAGGGCCGGACCGTACGGCTACACCTTC
-	13	TRBJ2-7	-	TRBV4-1	CASSHGGAYEQYF	TGCGCCAGCAGCCACGGCGGGGCCTACGAGCAGTACTTC
-	13	TRBJ1-5	-	TRBV7-9	CASSFGTSQPQHF	TGTGCCAGCAGCTTCGGGACATCCCAGCCCCAGCATTTT
TRBD1	13	TRBJ1-2	-	TRBV4-3	CASSRDSNYGYTF	TGCGCCAGCAGCCGGGACAGCAACTATGGCTACACCTTC
TRBD2	16	TRBJ2-1	once	TRBV19	CASSMQLAGGFYEQFF	TGTGCCAGTAGTATGCAACTAGCGGGAGGGTTCTATGAGCAGTTCTTC
-	13	TRBJ1-5	-	TRBV6-1	CASSATSNQPQHF	TGTGCCAGCAGTGCCACTAGCAATCAGCCCCAGCATTTT
-	12	TRBJ2-7	once	TRBV4-1	CASRGELYEQYF	TGCGCCAGCAGGGGGGAATTATACGAGCAGTACTTC
-	11	TRBJ1-2	few	TRBV6-1	CASSQYYGYTF	TGTGCCAGCAGTCAATACTATGGCTACACCTTC
TRBD1	15	TRBJ1-6	-	TRBV19	CASTGQPGGNSPLHF	TGTGCCAGTACGGGACAGCCTGGGGGTAATTCACCCCTCCACTTT
-	13	TRBJ1-1	once	TRBV11-2	CASSFSSLTEAFF	TGTGCCAGCAGCTTTAGCAGTCTCACTGAAGCTTTCTTT
TRBD1	17	TRBJ1-6	-	TRBV7-8	CASSLDREVSYNSPLHF	TGTGCCAGCAGCTTGGACAGGGAGGTCTCCTATAATTCACCCCTCCACTTT
TRBD1	19	TRBJ1-2	-	TRBV7-9	CASSTPPGQGKNLRYGYTF	TGTGCCAGCAGTACCCCCCCGGGACAGGGGAAAAATTTGAGATATGGCTACACCTTC
-	17	TRBJ1-4	-	TRBV15	CATSAPWGSGGNEKLFF	TGTGCCACCAGCGCGCCGTGGGGTAGTGGGGGAAATGAAAAACTGTTTTTT
-	15	TRBJ2-2	-	TRBV27	CASSLNRAVTGELFF	TGTGCCAGCAGTTTAAACAGGGCGGTCACCGGGGAGCTGTTTTTT
-	12	TRBJ2-3	-	TRBV7-2	CASSLREDTQYF	TGTGCCAGCAGCTTGAGGGAAGATACGCAGTATTTT
-	14	TRBJ2-7	-	TRBV2	CASKTRDNSYEQYF	TGTGCCAGCAAGACCCGGGACAACTCCTACGAGCAGTACTTC
-	13	TRBJ2-1	-	TRBV19	CASSIPGLFKQFF	TGTGCCAGTAGTATTCCCGGACTATTTAAGCAGTTCTTC
-	15	TRBJ2-2	few	TRBV29-1	CSVERGQTNTGELFF	TGCAGCGTTGAAAGAGGACAGACGAACACCGGGGAGCTGTTTTTT
-	14	TRBJ1-5	-	TRBV30	CAWSPGGQRQPQHF	TGTGCCTGGAGCCCCGGGGGACAAAGGCAGCCCCAGCATTTT
-	14	TRBJ2-3	-	TRBV11-2	CASSLWLGTDTQYF	TGTGCCAGCAGCTTGTGGCTTGGCACAGATACGCAGTATTTT
TRBD1	15	TRBJ1-4	few	TRBV6-5	CASSFRTGANEKLFF	TGTGCCAGCAGTTTTCGGACAGGGGCGAATGAAAAACTGTTTTTT
TRBD1	13	TRBJ2-1	-	TRBV7-7	CASSQDRDNEQFF	TGTGCTAGCAGCCAGGACAGGGACAATGAGCAGTTCTTC
-	14	TRBJ1-2	-	TRBV7-2	CASSQQGANYGYTF	TGTGCCAGCAGCCAGCAGGGTGCCAACTATGGCTACACCTTC
-	16	TRBJ1-2	-	TRBV21-1	CASSKKQGRENYGYTF	TGTGCCAGCAGCAAGAAACAGGGCAGGGAGAACTATGGCTACACCTTC
-	14	TRBJ1-1	-	TRBV15	CATSREVRNTEAFF	TGTGCCACCAGCAGAGAGGTGAGGAACACTGAAGCTTTCTTT
TRBD1	14	TRBJ2-2	-	TRBV19	CASSTDRGTGELFF	TGTGCCAGTAGTACGGACAGGGGGACCGGGGAGCTGTTTTTT
-	13	TRBJ1-4	-	TRBV14	CASSQGLNEKLFF	TGTGCCAGCAGCCAAGGCCTCAATGAAAAACTGTTTTTT
TRBD2	16	TRBJ2-7	-	TRBV27	CASSIHATGGNYEQYF	TGTGCCAGCAGCATCCACGCAACGGGGGGGAATTACGAGCAGTACTTC
-	13	TRBJ2-5	-	TRBV28	CASSLGGKETQYF	TGTGCCAGCAGTTTAGGGGGGAAAGAGACCCAGTACTTC
-	14	TRBJ2-1	once	TRBV5-1	CASSNHDPYNEQFF	TGCGCCAGCAGCAACCACGACCCCTACAATGAGCAGTTCTTC
-	16	TRBJ1-5	-	TRBV19	CASSISGVGPYQPQHF	TGTGCCAGTAGTATAAGTGGGGTAGGGCCCTATCAGCCCCAGCATTTT
-	12	TRBJ1-2	few	TRBV7-2	CASSRPVGGYTF	TGTGCCAGCAGCCGACCGGTCGGGGGCTACACCTTC
TRBD1	16	TRBJ2-1	-	TRBV29-1	CSVILNAGQGYNEQFF	TGCAGCGTTATCCTCAACGCCGGACAGGGTTACAATGAGCAGTTCTTC
TRBD2	18	TRBJ2-1	-	TRBV7-2	CASSYIELAGVYHNEQFF	TGTGCCAGCAGCTATATAGAACTAGCGGGAGTTTACCACAATGAGCAGTTCTTC
TRBD2	19	TRBJ2-7	-	TRBV5-1	CASSGTGAAGLAQNYEQYF	TGCGCCAGCAGCGGGACTGGGGCAGCTGGACTAGCGCAAAACTACGAGCAGTACTTC
-	13	TRBJ2-7	-	TRBV19	CASSKQATYEQYF	TGTGCCAGTAGCAAACAGGCAACCTACGAGCAGTACTTC
-	15	TRBJ2-1	few	TRBV9	CASSVGAATYNEQFF	TGTGCCAGCAGCGTAGGGGCGGCCACCTACAATGAGCAGTTCTTC
TRBD1	16	TRBJ1-2	-	TRBV2	CASSDTGTGLSHGYTF	TGTGCCAGCAGTGATACCGGGACAGGGCTCAGTCATGGCTACACCTTC
-	13	TRBJ2-7	-	TRBV7-2	CASSTRNSYEQYF	TGTGCCAGCAGCACCAGGAACTCCTACGAGCAGTACTTC
-	13	TRBJ2-3	few	TRBV5-8	CASSLEGLDTQYF	TGTGCCAGCAGCTTGGAGGGATTAGATACGCAGTATTTT